This paragraph reports one T cell receptor beta chain. This sample stems from a study of OX40 agonist ivuxolimab in advanced cancers. Across the whole study: Patients were dosed intravenously with ivuxolimab at 0.01 to 10 mg/kg every 2 weeks.

With 4 bases removed from V and 1 base from J, the gap between germline ends came to 16 bases. The CDR3 consists of 16 residues. Per the germline V gene, CDR1 is SEHNR and CDR2 is FQNEAQ (reference sequence). Method: immunoSEQ multiplex PCR; TCRdb's copy keeps in-frame clones and lacks some. The sample holds approximately 81,000 clones; roughly 86% are singletons and the top ten take around 0.97%. The receptor comes from an adult with an advanced solid tumor such as melanoma, head and neck, liver or kidney cancer. The source was CD4+ or CD8+ T cells sorted from blood, collected in a trial of the OX40 agonist ivuxolimab. This rearrangement joins TRBV7-9 to TRBJ1-1; D is perhaps TRBD1 (6 bases). The CDR3 nucleotides read TGTGCCAGCAGCTCGACGGGGGCGCCGGGGAACACTGAAGCTTTCTTT. Translating it yields CASSSTGAPGNTEAFF.